This T cell receptor beta chain was identified in a study of OX40 agonist ivuxolimab in advanced cancers. For the study at large: The study treated patients with ivuxolimab, an agonistic anti-OX40 (CD134) antibody.

This CDR3 is built from 16 residues. Germline trimming cut 3 bases from V and 6 bases from J; bases unmatched to any gene: 10. Germline V gene sequence: CDR1 SGHTA, CDR2 FQGTGA. Study-wide findings and caveats: Low levels of normalized T-cell clonal expansion also appeared in some nonresponders.

Note on this clone: The antigen is undetermined.

Here immunoSEQ multiplex PCR was the method, and the copy in TCRdb shows in-frame clones only, minus some. The sample consists of 70,000 to 80,000 clones, roughly 86% of them appearing once. The genes are TRBV7-3 and TRBJ2-3, with 9 bases identical to TRBD2. The TCR comes from an adult with an advanced solid tumor such as melanoma, head and neck, liver or kidney cancer. Here the sequenced sample was CD4+ or CD8+ T cells sorted from blood, taken in a trial of the OX40 agonist ivuxolimab. CDR3: CASSLRVAGVRDTQYF. The CDR3 DNA reads TGTGCCAGCAGCTTGAGGGTAGCGGGGGTCCGCGATACGCAGTATTTT.